The 9 T cell receptor beta chains reported below all come from one sample, sequenced in a study of cytomegalovirus exposure and HLA in healthy donors. PCR involved 60 Vbeta and 13 Jbeta primers. Using immunoSEQ multiplex PCR, the repertoire was profiled, and TCRdb retains in-frame clones only, with some absent. The table has around 150,000 clones, about 80% seen once. Sequenced material: PBMCs. The receptors stem from a girl aged 5-17 years in good health and CMV-seropositive.

The chain employs TRBV9 and TRBJ2-2; 8 bases map to TRBD1. This CDR3 has 15 amino acids. Trimming took 3 bases from V and 0 from J; bases not matched to a gene: 1. From germline, CDR1 is SGDLS and CDR2 YYNGEE. CDR3 DNA: TGTGCCAGCAGCGCGGACAGGGCGAACACCGGGGAGCTGTTTTTT. Its translation: CASSADRANTGELFF.

The rearrangement uses TRBV7-9 and TRBJ2-7; D might be TRBD2 (5 bases). CDR1 and CDR2 from the germline V gene are SEHNR and FQNEAQ (reference sequence). This CDR3 has 13 amino acids. Between the trimmed V and J ends, which lost 3 bases and 3 bases, there was a span of 9 bases. In DNA, the CDR3 is TGTGCCAGCAGCTTGGACTTGATCTACGAGCAGTACTTC. Protein sequence: CASSLDLIYEQYF.

V usage is TRBV11-1 and J usage is TRBJ2-5; no clear D. CDR3 length equals 15 residues. Trimming cost V 1 base and J 2 bases, with 11 bases left between them. Germline V lookup: CDR1 SGHAT, CDR2 FQDESV (reference sequence). CDR3 sequence (DNA): TGTGCCAGCAGCTTAGGTCGGCGGATACAAGAGACCCAGTACTTC. It codes for CASSLGRRIQETQYF.

This clone has only one observation. V gene TRBV4-2 combines with J gene TRBJ1-3, with TRBD1 matching 9 bases. The V gene's germline CDR1 is LGHNA and CDR2 YNFKEQ. CDR3 length: 16 amino acids. With V trimmed by 0 bases and J by 2 bases, 2 bases remained unmatched. The CDR3 loop is CASSQERQGAGNTIYF. The CDR3 DNA sequence: TGTGCCAGCAGCCAAGAGAGACAGGGGGCTGGAAACACCATATATTTT.

V is TRBV2 and J is TRBJ1-3; 7 bases are a match to TRBD1. The CDR3 consists of 15 residues. Germline lookup yields CDR1 SNHLY and CDR2 FYNNEI. Unmatched junction bases numbered 6, after V lost 5 bases and J lost 2 bases. The DNA for the CDR3 is TGTGCCAGCAGTCGCGACAGGGTCCCTGGAAACACCATATATTTT. It yields the protein CASSRDRVPGNTIYF.

This chain links TRBV5-1 with TRBJ2-2, with D tentatively TRBD1 (5 bases). Trimming took off 0 bases at V and 4 bases at J, with 10 bases between the two ends. Germline V gene sequence: CDR1 SGHRS, CDR2 YFSETQ. The length of the CDR3 is 15 residues. In DNA, the CDR3 is TGCGCCAGCAGCTTGGGCCAGGGTAGCACCGGGGAGCTGTTTTTT. Translating gives CASSLGQGSTGELFF. The complete variable domain, with remaining parts taken from reference TRBV5-1 and TRBJ2-2, reads KAGVTQTPRYLIKTRGQQVTLSCSPISGHRSVSWYQQTPGQGLQFLFEYFSETQRNKGNFPGRFSGRQFSNSRSEMNVSTLELGDSALYLCASSLGQGSTGELFFGEGSRLTVL.

V usage is TRBV18 and J usage is TRBJ2-5; 7 bases align to TRBD1. The length of the CDR3 is 14 residues. Per the germline V gene, CDR1 is KGHSH and CDR2 is LQKENI. V shed 10 bases, J shed 0 bases, and the junction held 8 bases outside the gene matches. The CDR3 reads CATQQGTYQETQYF. The CDR3, as DNA: TGTGCCACCCAACAGGGGACGTACCAAGAGACCCAGTACTTC.

V usage is TRBV7-2 and J usage is TRBJ2-2; D gene uncertain. This CDR3 has 14 residues. In germline, CDR1 is SGHTA, CDR2 FQGNSA. The ends were cut back, 3 bases at V and 2 bases at J, with 7 bases in the middle. The CDR3 region has the DNA TGTGCCAGCAGCTTTCGGGTTAACACCGGGGAGCTGTTTTTT. Amino acid sequence: CASSFRVNTGELFF.

The chain uses TRBV4-1 and TRBJ2-7; 11 positions match TRBD2. CDR1 MGHRA and CDR2 YSYEKL come from the germline V gene. J was trimmed by 0 bases and V by 2 bases; bases with no gene match: 3. This CDR3 comprises 16 residues. The CDR3 sequence is CASSQILAGGSYEQYF. DNA of the CDR3: TGCGCCAGCAGCCAAATCCTAGCGGGAGGCTCCTACGAGCAGTACTTC.